The present T cell receptor beta chain was sequenced within a study of PD-1 blockade in classical Hodgkin lymphoma. Libraries were prepared by immunoSEQ multiplex PCR; TCRdb keeps only in-frame clonotypes and omits some of them. Of 90,000 to 120,000 clones listed, around 89% were seen once; the top ten hold about 20%. In its sample, this clone was seen a few times. Germline assignment: CDR1 SGHVS and CDR2 FQNEAQ. V lost 6 bases, J lost 5 bases, and 7 bases stayed unmatched. The CDR3 length is 16 residues. All the patients suffered relapse after autologous stem cell transplantation, and brentuximab vedotin exposure differed.

The chain carries TRBV7-8 and TRBJ2-3; 14 bases agree with TRBD2. The sample here was peripheral blood mononuclear cells (PBMCs), taken before the second cycle of nivolumab. The clonotype originates from a human donor with classical Hodgkin lymphoma. DNA of the CDR3: TGTGCCAGCAGGGGGACTAGCGGGAGTTATTTAGATACGCAGTATTTT. It yields the protein CASRGTSGSYLDTQYF.